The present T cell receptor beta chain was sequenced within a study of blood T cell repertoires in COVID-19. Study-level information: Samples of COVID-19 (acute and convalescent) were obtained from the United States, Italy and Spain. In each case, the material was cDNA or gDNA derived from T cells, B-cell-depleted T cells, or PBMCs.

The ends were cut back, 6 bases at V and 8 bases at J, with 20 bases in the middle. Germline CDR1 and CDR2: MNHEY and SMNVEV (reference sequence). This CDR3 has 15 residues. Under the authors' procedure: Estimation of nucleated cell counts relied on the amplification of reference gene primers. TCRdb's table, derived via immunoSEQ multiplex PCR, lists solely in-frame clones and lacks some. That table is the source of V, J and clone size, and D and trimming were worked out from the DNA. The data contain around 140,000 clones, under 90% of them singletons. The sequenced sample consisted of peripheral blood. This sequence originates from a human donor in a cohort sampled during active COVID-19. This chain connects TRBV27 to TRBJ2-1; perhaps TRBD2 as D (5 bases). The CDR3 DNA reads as TGTGCCAGCAGACCTCGCCCAGCGGAGTGGGATGAGCAGTTCTTC. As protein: CASRPRPAEWDEQFF.